This passage covers 16 T cell receptor beta chains from one sample sequenced in a study of blood T cell repertoires in COVID-19. Data came from immunoSEQ multiplex PCR; TCRdb stores just in-frame clones and leaves some out. This table has 200,000 to 250,000 clones, almost 90% appearing once. Specimen: PBMCs or T cells enriched from blood (not recorded which). The receptors shown here come from a woman in her 50s with acute COVID-19.

The rearrangement joins TRBV19 to TRBJ1-1, with D possibly matching TRBD1 (5 bases). CDR3 size: 15 residues. V lost 8 bases and J lost 0, with 16 bases in between. Germline-derived CDR1 and CDR2 are LNHDA and SQIVND (reference sequence). The CDR3 DNA sequence: TGTGCCAGTCGGGGGTGGCAGGGATTGAACACTGAAGCTTTCTTT. It specifies CASRGWQGLNTEAFF. Full variable domain (rest looked up from reference TRBV19 and TRBJ1-1): DGGITQSPKYLFRKEGQNVTLSCEQNLNHDAMYWYRQDPGQGLRLIYYSQIVNDFQKGDIAEGYSVSREKKESFPLTVTSAQKNPTAFYLCASRGWQGLNTEAFFGQGTRLTVV.

CDR3: CAWGGHPNQPQHF. The CDR3 coding sequence is TGTGCCTGGGGTGGGCACCCAAATCAGCCCCAGCATTTT. V usage is TRBV30 and J usage is TRBJ1-5; D is unresolved. Germline V gives CDR1 GTSNPN, CDR2 SVGIG (reference sequence). Trimming pared 5 bases from V and 4 bases from J, leaving 12 bases between. The CDR3 consists of 13 residues.

The chain uses TRBV14 and TRBJ2-3; 10 bases fit TRBD2. The CDR3 is 17 amino acids. CDR1 is SGHDN and CDR2 is FVKESK in the germline V gene. J lost 2 bases, V lost 1 base, and 6 bases had no gene match. CDR3 amino acids: CASSQVLAGEYTDTQYF. CDR3 nucleotide sequence: TGTGCCAGCAGCCAAGTGCTAGCGGGAGAGTACACAGATACGCAGTATTTT.

This clone has a handful of counts. The CDR3 sequence: CASSSGGWGNTIYF. DNA of the CDR3: TGTGCCAGCAGCTCGGGGGGATGGGGAAACACCATATATTTT. This sequence joins TRBV5-8 and TRBJ1-3, with a possible D match to TRBD1 (5 bases). V was shortened by 3 bases and J by 4 bases, with 11 bases between the two germline ends. CDR3 size: 14 residues. Germline V gives CDR1 SGHTS, CDR2 YDEGEE.

The chain carries TRBV19 and TRBJ2-1; 8 nucleotides match TRBD2. Looked up from germline, CDR1 is LNHDA and CDR2 is SQIVND (reference sequence). The CDR3 runs 15 residues. V lost 1 base to trimming and J lost 4 bases; unmatched junction nucleotides: 3. The CDR3 spells CASSIGLALYNEQFF. For the CDR3, the DNA is TGTGCCAGTAGTATAGGACTAGCGTTATACAATGAGCAGTTCTTC. The full variable domain, with the rest looked up from reference TRBV19 and TRBJ2-1, is DGGITQSPKYLFRKEGQNVTLSCEQNLNHDAMYWYRQDPGQGLRLIYYSQIVNDFQKGDIAEGYSVSREKKESFPLTVTSAQKNPTAFYLCASSIGLALYNEQFFGPGTRLTVL.

The rearrangement uses TRBV7-6 and TRBJ2-1, with 9 bases lining up with TRBD2. V shed 5 bases and J 7 bases; nucleotides not matched to a gene: 12. CDR1 and CDR2 (germline): SGHVS, FNYEAQ. The CDR3 has 16 amino acids. CDR3 in amino acids: CASSPRLAEIRNEQFF. CDR3 nucleotides: TGTGCCAGCAGCCCCCGACTAGCGGAAATACGAAATGAGCAGTTCTTC.

V is TRBV5-6 and J is TRBJ2-5; possible D gene TRBD2, 6 bases. Germline V gene lookup returns CDR1 SGHDT and CDR2 YYEEEE. V was pared by 5 bases and J by 5 bases, with 13 bases between. The CDR3 loop spans 13 amino acids. The CDR3 coding sequence is TGTGCCAGCAGGTATGGCGGGATGGAGACCCAGTACTTC. Protein product: CASRYGGMETQYF.

J is TRBJ1-5 and V is TRBV28; the D is unclear. The V gene's germline CDR1 is MDHEN and CDR2 SYDVKM. There are 12 residues in the CDR3. Trimming left V 3 bases short and J 5 bases short, with 5 bases between. The CDR3 spells CASSLSYQPQHF. CDR3 nucleotides: TGTGCCAGCAGTTTGAGTTATCAGCCCCAGCATTTT.

The CDR3 sequence: CASSLGTSVMNEQFF. The CDR3 DNA reads as TGTGCCAGCAGCCTGGGGACTAGCGTTATGAATGAGCAGTTCTTC. The J gene is TRBJ2-1, the V gene TRBV11-3; 10 bases align to TRBD2. This CDR3 contains 15 residues. V was clipped by 5 bases and J by 7 bases; unmatched bases: 8. Looked up from germline, CDR1 is SGHNT and CDR2 is YENEEA.

The chain is built from TRBV7-9 and TRBJ2-7; D is possibly TRBD2 (6 bases). CDR3 length: 15 residues. CDR1 SEHNR and CDR2 FQNEAQ come from the germline V gene (reference sequence). The ends were cut back, 5 bases at V and 0 bases at J, with 14 bases in the middle. CDR3 protein: CASSEGAGPSYEQYF. The CDR3 coding sequence is TGTGCCAGCAGCGAAGGGGCGGGACCCTCCTACGAGCAGTACTTC.

This clone is a singleton in its sample. This chain joins TRBV9 and TRBJ2-1; TRBD2 agrees at 16 bases. Trimming at V came to 3 bases and at J to 2 bases, leaving 5 bases not matched to a gene. The germline V gene has CDR1 SGDLS and CDR2 YYNGEE. CDR3 length equals 18 residues. CDR3 nucleotide sequence: TGTGCCAGCAGCGAGGGGACTAGCGGGAGGGCGGCCTACAATGAGCAGTTCTTC. As protein: CASSEGTSGRAAYNEQFF.

The gene calls are TRBV7-9 and TRBJ1-2; TRBD1 is a possible D gene (6 bases). V was pared by 1 base and J by 2 bases, with 14 bases between. The CDR3 loop spans 16 amino acids. Germline assignment: CDR1 SEHNR and CDR2 FQNEAQ (reference sequence). This CDR3 reads CASSLGGMGHNYGYTF. CDR3 sequence (DNA): TGTGCCAGCAGCTTAGGGGGGATGGGACACAACTATGGCTACACCTTC.

The rearrangement joins TRBV7-2 to TRBJ2-7; 8 nucleotides agree with TRBD2. The junction had 4 bases not matched to a gene; V was cut back by 2 bases and J by 1 base. The germline gives CDR1 SGHTA, CDR2 FQGNSA. The CDR3 is 15 residues long. The CDR3 region has the DNA TGTGCCAGCAGCTTATGGCGGGGGGAGTCCTACGAGCAGTACTTC. Its translation: CASSLWRGESYEQYF.

The DNA of the CDR3 is TGTGCCTGGAGTAAGGGACAGGGTGGGACTGAAGCTTTCTTT. Translation: CAWSKGQGGTEAFF. J is TRBJ1-1 and V is TRBV30; the match to TRBD1 covers 9 bases. The CDR3 runs to 14 residues. Germline CDR1 and CDR2: GTSNPN and SVGIG (reference sequence). Germline trimming cut 2 bases from V and 5 bases from J; bases unmatched to any gene: 6.

This clone was observed a single time. The chain carries TRBV20-1 and TRBJ1-2, with D possibly being TRBD1 (5 bases). V lost 3 bases to trimming and J lost 0 bases, with 8 bases between them. Germline V CDR1 and CDR2: DFQATT, SNEGSKA (reference sequence). The CDR3 contains 13 residues. The CDR3 region has the DNA TGCAGTGCTAGTACAGGAGCTAACTATGGCTACACCTTC. It yields the protein CSASTGANYGYTF.

This clone was seen a few times. The chain recombines TRBV15 with TRBJ2-2, with D tentatively TRBD2 (5 bases). The V end lost 0 bases, the J end lost 0 bases, and 8 bases lay between the germline ends. The CDR3 extends over 16 amino acids. The germline gives CDR1 LNHNV, CDR2 YYDKDF (reference sequence). For the CDR3, the DNA is TGTGCCACCAGCAGAGAGCGGACTTCGAACACCGGGGAGCTGTTTTTT. Encoded protein: CATSRERTSNTGELFF.